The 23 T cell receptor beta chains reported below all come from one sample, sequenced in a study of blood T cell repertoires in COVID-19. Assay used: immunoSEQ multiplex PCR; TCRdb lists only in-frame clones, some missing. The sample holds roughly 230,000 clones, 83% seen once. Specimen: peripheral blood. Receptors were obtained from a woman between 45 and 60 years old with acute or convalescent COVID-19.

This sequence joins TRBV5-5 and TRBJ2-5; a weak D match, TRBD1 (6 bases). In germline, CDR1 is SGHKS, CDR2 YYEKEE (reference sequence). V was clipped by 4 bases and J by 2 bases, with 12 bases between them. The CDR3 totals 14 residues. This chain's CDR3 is CASSAIGQQETQYF. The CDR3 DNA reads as TGTGCCAGCAGCGCAATCGGACAGCAAGAGACCCAGTACTTC.

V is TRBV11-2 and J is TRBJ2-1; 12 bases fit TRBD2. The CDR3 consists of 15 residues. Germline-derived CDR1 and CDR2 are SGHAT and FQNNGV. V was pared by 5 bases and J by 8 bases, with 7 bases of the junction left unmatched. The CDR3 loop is CASSPGTSGSHEQFF. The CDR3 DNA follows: TGTGCCAGCAGCCCGGGGACTAGCGGGTCCCATGAGCAGTTCTTC. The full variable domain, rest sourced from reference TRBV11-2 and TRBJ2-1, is EAGVAQSPRYKIIEKRQSVAFWCNPISGHATLYWYQQILGQGPKLLIQFQNNGVVDDSQLPKDRFSAERLKGVDSTLKIQPAKLEDSAVYLCASSPGTSGSHEQFFGPGTRLTVL.

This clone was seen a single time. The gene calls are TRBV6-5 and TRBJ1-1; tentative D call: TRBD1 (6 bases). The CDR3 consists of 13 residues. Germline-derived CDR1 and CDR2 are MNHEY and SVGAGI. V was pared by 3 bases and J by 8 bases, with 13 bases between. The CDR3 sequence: CASSYKQTGEAFF. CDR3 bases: TGTGCCAGCAGTTATAAGCAAACAGGGGAAGCTTTCTTT.

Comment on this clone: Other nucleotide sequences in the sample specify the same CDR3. The CDR3 region has the DNA TGCGCCAGCAGCTTAGCGGGTAACACTGAAGCTTTCTTT. Translation gives CASSLAGNTEAFF. The rearrangement links TRBV5-1 to TRBJ1-1; no clear D. The CDR3 totals 13 residues. V lost 2 bases to trimming and J lost 2 bases, with 7 bases between them. Germline CDR1 reads SGHRS; CDR2 reads YFSETQ.

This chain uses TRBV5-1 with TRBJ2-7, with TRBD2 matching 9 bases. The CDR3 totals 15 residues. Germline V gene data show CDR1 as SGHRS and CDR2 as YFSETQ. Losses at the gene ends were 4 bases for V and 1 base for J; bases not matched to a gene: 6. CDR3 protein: CASSPGTSSSYEQYF. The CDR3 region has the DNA TGCGCCAGCAGCCCCGGGACTAGCAGTTCCTACGAGCAGTACTTC.

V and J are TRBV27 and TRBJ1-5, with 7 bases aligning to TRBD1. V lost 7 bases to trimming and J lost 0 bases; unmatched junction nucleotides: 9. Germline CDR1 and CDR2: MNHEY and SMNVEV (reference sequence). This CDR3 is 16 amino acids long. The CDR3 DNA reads TGTGCCAGCACGGGACAGAAGAAGTATAGCAATCAGCCCCAGCATTTT. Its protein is CASTGQKKYSNQPQHF.

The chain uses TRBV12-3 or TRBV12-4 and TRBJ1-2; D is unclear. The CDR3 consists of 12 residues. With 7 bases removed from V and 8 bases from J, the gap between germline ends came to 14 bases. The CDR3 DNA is TGTGCCAGCACCCACGGAACAGACGGCTACACCTTC. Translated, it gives CASTHGTDGYTF.

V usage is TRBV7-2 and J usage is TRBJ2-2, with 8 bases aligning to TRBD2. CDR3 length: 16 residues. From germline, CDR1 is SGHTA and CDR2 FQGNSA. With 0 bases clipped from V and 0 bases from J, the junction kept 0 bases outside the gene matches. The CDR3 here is CASSLARGANTGELFF. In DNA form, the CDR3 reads TGTGCCAGCAGCTTAGCGCGGGGGGCGAACACCGGGGAGCTGTTTTTT.

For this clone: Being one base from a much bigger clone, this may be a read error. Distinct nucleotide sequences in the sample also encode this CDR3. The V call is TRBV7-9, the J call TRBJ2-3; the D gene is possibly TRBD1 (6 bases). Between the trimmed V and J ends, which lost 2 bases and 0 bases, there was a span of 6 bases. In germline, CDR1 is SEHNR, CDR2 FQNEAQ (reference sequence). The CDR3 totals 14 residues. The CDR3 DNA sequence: TGTGCCAGCAGCTTACAGGGGAGCACAGATACGCAGTATTTT. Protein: CASSLQGSTDTQYF.

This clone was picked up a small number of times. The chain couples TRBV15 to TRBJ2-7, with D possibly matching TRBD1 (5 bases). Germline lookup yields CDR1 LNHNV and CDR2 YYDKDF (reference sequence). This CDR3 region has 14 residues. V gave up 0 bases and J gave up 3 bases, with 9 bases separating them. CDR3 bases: TGTGCCACCAGCAGAGAAACAGGTAGCTACGAGCAGTACTTC. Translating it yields CATSRETGSYEQYF.

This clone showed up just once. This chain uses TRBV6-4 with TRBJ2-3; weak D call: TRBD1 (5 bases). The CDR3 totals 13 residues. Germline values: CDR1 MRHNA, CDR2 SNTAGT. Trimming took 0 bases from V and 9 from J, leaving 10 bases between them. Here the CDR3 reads CASSDSAGYTQYF. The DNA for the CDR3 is TGTGCCAGCAGTGACTCGGCAGGGTACACGCAGTATTTT.

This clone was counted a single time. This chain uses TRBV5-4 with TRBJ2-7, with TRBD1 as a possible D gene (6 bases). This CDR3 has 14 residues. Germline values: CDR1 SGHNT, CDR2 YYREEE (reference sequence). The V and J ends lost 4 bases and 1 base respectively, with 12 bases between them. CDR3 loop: CASSKGHSSYEQYF. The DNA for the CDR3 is TGTGCCAGCAGCAAGGGACACTCATCCTACGAGCAGTACTTC.

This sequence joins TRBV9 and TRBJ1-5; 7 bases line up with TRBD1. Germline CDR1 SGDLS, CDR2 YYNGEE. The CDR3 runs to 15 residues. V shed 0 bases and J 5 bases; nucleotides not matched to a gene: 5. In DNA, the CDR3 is TGTGCCAGCAGCGTAGGACAGGGCGGCGATCAGCCCCAGCATTTT. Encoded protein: CASSVGQGGDQPQHF.

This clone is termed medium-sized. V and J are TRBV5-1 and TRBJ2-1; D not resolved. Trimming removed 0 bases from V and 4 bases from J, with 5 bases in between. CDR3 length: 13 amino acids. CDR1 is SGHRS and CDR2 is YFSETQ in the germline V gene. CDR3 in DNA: TGCGCCAGCAGCTTGGACGGTTACAATGAGCAGTTCTTC. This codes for CASSLDGYNEQFF.

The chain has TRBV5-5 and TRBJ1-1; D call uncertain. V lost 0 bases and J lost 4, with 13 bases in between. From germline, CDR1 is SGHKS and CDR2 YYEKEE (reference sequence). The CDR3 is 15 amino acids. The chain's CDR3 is CASSLALSGGTEAFF. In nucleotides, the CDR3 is TGTGCCAGCAGCTTGGCCTTGTCCGGCGGCACTGAAGCTTTCTTT.

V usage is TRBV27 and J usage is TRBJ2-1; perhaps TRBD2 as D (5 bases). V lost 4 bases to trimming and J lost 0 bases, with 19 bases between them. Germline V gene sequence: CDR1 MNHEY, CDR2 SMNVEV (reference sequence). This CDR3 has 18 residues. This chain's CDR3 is CASSWNPPHGSSYNEQFF. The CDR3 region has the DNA TGTGCCAGCAGTTGGAACCCTCCACATGGGAGCTCCTACAATGAGCAGTTCTTC.

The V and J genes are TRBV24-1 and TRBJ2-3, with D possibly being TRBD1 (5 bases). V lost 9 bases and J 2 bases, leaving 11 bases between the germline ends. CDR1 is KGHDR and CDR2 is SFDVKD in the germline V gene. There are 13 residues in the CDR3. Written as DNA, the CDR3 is TGTGCCACCGGGCCGGACAACACAGATACGCAGTATTTT. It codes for CATGPDNTDTQYF.

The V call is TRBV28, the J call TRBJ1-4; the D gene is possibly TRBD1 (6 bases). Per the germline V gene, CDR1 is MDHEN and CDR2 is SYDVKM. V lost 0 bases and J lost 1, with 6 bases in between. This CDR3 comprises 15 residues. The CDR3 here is CASSLWDRTNEKLFF. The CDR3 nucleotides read TGTGCCAGCAGTTTATGGGACAGAACTAATGAAAAACTGTTTTTT.

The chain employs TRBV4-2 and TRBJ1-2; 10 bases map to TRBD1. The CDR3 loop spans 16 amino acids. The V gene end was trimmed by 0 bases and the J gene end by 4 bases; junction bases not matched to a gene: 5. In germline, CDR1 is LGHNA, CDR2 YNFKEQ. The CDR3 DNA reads TGTGCCAGCAGCCAAGAGGGGACAGGGGCGTTCTATGGCTACACCTTC. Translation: CASSQEGTGAFYGYTF.

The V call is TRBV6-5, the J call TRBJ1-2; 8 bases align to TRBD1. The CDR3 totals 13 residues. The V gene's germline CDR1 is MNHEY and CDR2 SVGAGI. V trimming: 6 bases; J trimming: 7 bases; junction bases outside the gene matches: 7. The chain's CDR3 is CASSFQQGVGYTF. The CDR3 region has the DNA TGTGCCAGCAGCTTCCAACAGGGGGTTGGCTACACCTTC.

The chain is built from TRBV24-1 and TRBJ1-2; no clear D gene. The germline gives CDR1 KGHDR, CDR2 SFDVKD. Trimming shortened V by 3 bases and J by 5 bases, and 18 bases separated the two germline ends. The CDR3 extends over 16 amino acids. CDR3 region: CATSDQRTPDSYGYTF. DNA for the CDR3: TGTGCCACCAGTGATCAGCGGACGCCTGACTCATATGGCTACACCTTC.

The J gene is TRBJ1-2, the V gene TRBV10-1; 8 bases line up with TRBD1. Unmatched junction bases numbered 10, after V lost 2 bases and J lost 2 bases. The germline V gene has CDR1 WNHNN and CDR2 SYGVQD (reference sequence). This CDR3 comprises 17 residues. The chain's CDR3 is CASSENGRGPANYGYTF. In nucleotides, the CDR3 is TGCGCCAGCAGTGAGAACGGCAGGGGGCCGGCGAACTATGGCTACACCTTC.

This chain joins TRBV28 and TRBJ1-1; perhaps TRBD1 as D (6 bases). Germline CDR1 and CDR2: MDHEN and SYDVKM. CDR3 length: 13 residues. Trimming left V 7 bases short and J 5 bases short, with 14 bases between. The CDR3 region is CASTPFTGTEAFF. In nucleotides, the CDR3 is TGTGCCAGCACCCCCTTCACAGGGACTGAAGCTTTCTTT.